The 32 T cell receptor beta chains reported below all come from one sample, sequenced in a study of OX40 agonist ivuxolimab in advanced cancers. The repertoire was sequenced with immunoSEQ multiplex PCR; TCRdb's copy has only in-frame clones and lacks some. This sample has around 30,000 clones, with approximately 86% found just once. The sequencing here drew on CD4+ or CD8+ T cells sorted from blood, taken in a trial of the OX40 agonist ivuxolimab. Receptors originate from an adult with an advanced solid tumor such as melanoma, head and neck, liver or kidney cancer.

This clone appeared a few times. This rearrangement joins TRBV7-9 to TRBJ2-7; D is possibly TRBD2 (6 bases). This CDR3 is 13 amino acids long. Germline V gene lookup returns CDR1 SEHNR and CDR2 FQNEAQ (reference sequence). Trimming took 5 bases from V and 5 from J, leaving 13 bases between them. CDR3 loop: CASSPPLANEQYF. The CDR3 DNA sequence: TGTGCCAGCAGCCCCCCACTAGCCAACGAGCAGTACTTC.

The J gene is TRBJ2-7, the V gene TRBV2, with 7 bases identical to TRBD2. V gave up 2 bases and J gave up 3 bases; unmatched junction bases: 7. There are 15 residues in the CDR3. Germline V gene sequence: CDR1 SNHLY, CDR2 FYNNEI. Written as DNA, the CDR3 is TGTGCCAGCAGTGAAACTAGCGCGATTAACTACGAGCAGTACTTC. Its translation is CASSETSAINYEQYF.

This sequence joins TRBV11-2 and TRBJ2-7; D gene uncertain. Germline loops: CDR1 SGHAT, CDR2 FQNNGV. The CDR3 sequence is 12 residues long. V lost 4 bases and J 4 bases, leaving 8 bases between the germline ends. CDR3 DNA sequence: TGTGCCAGCAGCTCCTTTACTTACGAGCAGTACTTC. Translated: CASSSFTYEQYF.

This rearrangement joins TRBV19 to TRBJ2-1; perhaps TRBD1 as D (6 bases). Trimming removed 5 bases at V and 8 bases at J, with 16 bases between. The CDR3 length is 14 residues. Germline V lookup: CDR1 LNHDA, CDR2 SQIVND (reference sequence). The CDR3 coding sequence is TGTGCCAGTAGTCTTACACCACAGGGCCATGAGCAGTTCTTC. This gives the protein CASSLTPQGHEQFF.

In its sample, this clone was seen a few times. The V and J genes are TRBV6-1 and TRBJ2-4; D is perhaps TRBD2 (5 bases). V lost 3 bases, J lost 7 bases, and 10 bases lay in between. The CDR3 extends over 13 amino acids. Germline V gene lookup returns CDR1 MNHNS and CDR2 SASEGT. For the CDR3, the DNA is TGTGCCAGCAGTGAGGAGGACGCGAACATTCAGTACTTC. The encoded protein is CASSEEDANIQYF.

The CDR3 spells CASSWGPFSYEQYF. The CDR3 DNA follows: TGTGCCAGCAGCTGGGGACCGTTCTCCTACGAGCAGTACTTC. This chain connects TRBV5-4 to TRBJ2-7; D may correspond to TRBD1 or TRBD2 (5 bases each). Trimming removed 3 bases from V and 0 bases from J, with 10 bases in between. The CDR3 covers 14 residues. The V gene's germline CDR1 is SGHNT and CDR2 YYREEE (reference sequence).

The chain employs TRBV27 and TRBJ1-2; D possibly corresponds to TRBD1 (6 bases). The germline CDR1 and CDR2 sequences are MNHEY and SMNVEV (reference sequence). The CDR3 length is 14 residues. Trimming removed 5 bases from V and 4 bases from J, with 14 bases in between. CDR3 in DNA: TGTGCCAGCAGTCCGGGAGGGGGTGTCTATGGCTACACCTTC. Translated: CASSPGGGVYGYTF.

The J gene is TRBJ2-3, the V gene TRBV28, with 9 nucleotides matching TRBD1. This CDR3 is built from 18 residues. Germline CDR1 and CDR2: MDHEN and SYDVKM. V was pared by 5 bases and J by 5 bases, with 17 bases of the junction left unmatched. This CDR3 reads CASSRTTRRDRDLDTQYF. The CDR3 DNA is TGTGCCAGCAGTCGAACTACACGGAGGGACAGGGACTTAGATACGCAGTATTTT.

The genes are TRBV28 and TRBJ1-1; tentatively, D is TRBD1 (5 bases). The CDR3 contains 16 residues. With 5 bases removed from V and 3 bases from J, the gap between germline ends came to 19 bases. Per the germline V gene, CDR1 is MDHEN and CDR2 is SYDVKM. The CDR3 DNA sequence: TGTGCCAGCAGTCCACAGCACCGGGACGGGGACACTGAAGCTTTCTTT. Translation gives CASSPQHRDGDTEAFF. The whole variable domain, remainder taken from reference TRBV28 and TRBJ1-1, is DVKVTQSSRYLVKRTGEKVFLECVQDMDHENMFWYRQDPGLGLRLIYFSYDVKMKEKGDIPEGYSVSREKKERFSLILESASTNQTSMYLCASSPQHRDGDTEAFFGQGTRLTVV.

This chain connects TRBV9 to TRBJ1-3; D is perhaps TRBD1 (5 bases). V was cut by 1 base and J by 4 bases, with 12 bases left in between. Germline-derived CDR1 and CDR2 are SGDLS and YYNGEE. The CDR3 runs to 15 residues. The CDR3 spells CASSVTGAAGNTIYF. The DNA of the CDR3 is TGTGCCAGCAGCGTAACCGGGGCGGCAGGAAACACCATATATTTT. The variable domain in full, completed from reference TRBV9 and TRBJ1-3, reads DSGVTQTPKHLITATGQRVTLRCSPRSGDLSVYWYQQSLDQGLQFLIQYYNGEERAKGNILERFSAQQFPDLHSELNLSSLELGDSALYFCASSVTGAAGNTIYFGEGSWLTVV.

This sequence joins TRBV19 and TRBJ2-1, with a possible D match to TRBD1 (6 bases). The V end was cut by 6 bases, the J end by 4 bases, with 16 bases between. Per the germline V gene, CDR1 is LNHDA and CDR2 is SQIVND (reference sequence). There are 15 residues in the CDR3. CDR3 in amino acids: CASRATGGLYNEQFF. CDR3 nucleotide sequence: TGTGCCAGTAGAGCGACAGGTGGGCTGTACAATGAGCAGTTCTTC.

The chain combines TRBV6-1 with TRBJ1-4; possibly TRBD1 for D (5 bases). The ends were cut back, 1 base at V and 6 bases at J, with 9 bases in the middle. The CDR3 spans 14 residues. In germline, CDR1 is MNHNS, CDR2 SASEGT. The CDR3 loop is CASSEGGTYEKLFF. CDR3 bases: TGTGCCAGCAGTGAAGGAGGGACGTATGAAAAACTGTTTTTT.

The chain carries TRBV11-3 and TRBJ2-7, with D possibly TRBD2 on 6 matching bases. This CDR3 has 14 residues. Trimming cost V 5 bases and J 0 bases, with 11 bases left between them. Germline V gene lookup returns CDR1 SGHNT and CDR2 YENEEA. This CDR3 is CASSPSGGSYEQYF. The CDR3 coding sequence is TGTGCCAGCAGCCCCTCCGGGGGCTCCTACGAGCAGTACTTC. Variable domain in full (rest from reference TRBV11-3 and TRBJ2-7): EAGVVQSPRYKIIEKKQPVAFWCNPISGHNTLYWYLQNLGQGPELLIRYENEEAVDDSQLPKDRFSAERLKGVDSTLKIQPAELGDSAVYLCASSPSGGSYEQYFGPGTRLTVT.

This clone was seen just once. The rearrangement links TRBV19 to TRBJ2-1; D call uncertain. In germline, CDR1 is LNHDA, CDR2 SQIVND (reference sequence). The CDR3 runs 13 residues. V dropped 3 bases and J dropped 6 bases, with 9 bases sitting between them. For the CDR3, the DNA is TGTGCCAGTAGTATTTTCAGGAGCAATGAGCAGTTCTTC. Its translation: CASSIFRSNEQFF.

The chain carries TRBV14 and TRBJ2-7, with 10 bases identical to TRBD1. The CDR3 runs 15 residues. The J segment lost 6 bases and the V segment lost 4 bases, leaving 9 bases of the junction unmatched. Germline-derived CDR1 and CDR2 are SGHDN and FVKESK. CDR3 sequence reads: CASSRLDRGLGEQYF. DNA for the CDR3: TGTGCCAGCAGCCGACTGGACAGGGGGTTAGGCGAGCAGTACTTC.

The J gene is TRBJ2-3, the V gene TRBV27; D remains ambiguous. Germline V lookup: CDR1 MNHEY, CDR2 SMNVEV (reference sequence). There are 15 residues in the CDR3. V dropped 2 bases and J dropped 4 bases, with 13 bases sitting between them. CDR3 in DNA: TGTGCCAGCAGTTTAAGTGTAGGGTTCGCAGATACGCAGTATTTT. It encodes CASSLSVGFADTQYF.

This chain links TRBV5-5 with TRBJ1-3; D perhaps matches TRBD1 (5 bases). V gave up 3 bases and J gave up 0 bases, with 10 bases separating them. Germline assignment: CDR1 SGHKS and CDR2 YYEKEE (reference sequence). The CDR3 loop spans 15 amino acids. CDR3: CASSSVGGSGNTIYF. The DNA for the CDR3 is TGTGCCAGCAGCTCGGTCGGGGGCTCTGGAAACACCATATATTTT.

The V call is TRBV5-1, the J call TRBJ2-7; D tentatively fits TRBD1 or TRBD2 (5 bases each). Germline CDR1 and CDR2: SGHRS and YFSETQ. The CDR3 has 14 amino acids. V dropped 6 bases and J dropped 2 bases, with 15 bases sitting between them. This chain's CDR3 is CASTLQGPTYEQYF. DNA for the CDR3: TGCGCCAGCACCCTCCAGGGACCCACCTACGAGCAGTACTTC. The full variable domain, its missing parts supplied by reference TRBV5-1 and TRBJ2-7, is KAGVTQTPRYLIKTRGQQVTLSCSPISGHRSVSWYQQTPGQGLQFLFEYFSETQRNKGNFPGRFSGRQFSNSRSEMNVSTLELGDSALYLCASTLQGPTYEQYFGPGTRLTVT.

V usage is TRBV7-8 and J usage is TRBJ2-2; D is possibly TRBD1 (5 bases). CDR3 length: 16 amino acids. Germline CDR1 is SGHVS and CDR2 is FQNEAQ. Trimming left V 7 bases short and J 2 bases short, with 17 bases between. CDR3 bases: TGTGCCAGCATACCGTTAGACAGATCAAACACCGGGGAGCTGTTTTTT. Translated, it gives CASIPLDRSNTGELFF. Drawing the rest from reference TRBV7-8 and TRBJ2-2, the complete variable domain is GAGVSQSPRYKVAKRGQDVALRCDPISGHVSLFWYQQALGQGPEFLTYFQNEAQLDKSGLPSDRFFAERPEGSVSTLKIQRTQQEDSAVYLCASIPLDRSNTGELFFGEGSRLTVL.

This clone was seen only once. This chain links TRBV6-1 with TRBJ2-7, with 7 bases that match TRBD1. Germline trimming cut 5 bases from V and 4 bases from J; bases unmatched to any gene: 5. Germline loops: CDR1 MNHNS, CDR2 SASEGT. The length of the CDR3 is 13 residues. The CDR3 region has the DNA TGTGCCAGCAGTAAGGGGGCGTCATACGAGCAGTACTTC. Residues: CASSKGASYEQYF.

This clone was detected once. The chain joins TRBV19 to TRBJ2-7, with D tentatively TRBD2 (5 bases). The CDR3 is 14 amino acids. V was shortened by 5 bases and J by 3 bases, with 14 bases between the two germline ends. The V gene's germline CDR1 is LNHDA and CDR2 SQIVND (reference sequence). CDR3 DNA: TGTGCCAGTAGTCGCTCGGGGTTGGACTACGAGCAGTACTTC. Translation: CASSRSGLDYEQYF. Variable domain in full (rest from reference TRBV19 and TRBJ2-7): DGGITQSPKYLFRKEGQNVTLSCEQNLNHDAMYWYRQDPGQGLRLIYYSQIVNDFQKGDIAEGYSVSREKKESFPLTVTSAQKNPTAFYLCASSRSGLDYEQYFGPGTRLTVT.

V and J are TRBV29-1 and TRBJ2-1; 11 nucleotides line up with TRBD2. The CDR3 spans 14 residues. Losses at the gene ends were 6 bases for V and 8 bases for J; bases not matched to a gene: 9. The germline CDR1 and CDR2 sequences are SQVTM and ANQGSEA. In DNA, the CDR3 is TGCAGCGTAGATAGCGGGAGGGCGGGGTATGAGCAGTTCTTC. Protein product: CSVDSGRAGYEQFF.

The chain uses TRBV19 and TRBJ1-1; weak D call: TRBD1 (6 bases). Looked up from germline, CDR1 is LNHDA and CDR2 is SQIVND (reference sequence). Trimming cost V 6 bases and J 4 bases, with 12 bases left between them. The CDR3 has 13 residues. The CDR3 is CASRDSPGTEAFF. For the CDR3, the DNA is TGTGCCAGTAGGGACAGCCCGGGCACTGAAGCTTTCTTT.

V and J are TRBV11-2 and TRBJ1-1; possible D gene TRBD1, 5 bases. Germline CDR1 and CDR2: SGHAT and FQNNGV. The CDR3 spans 13 residues. Trimming shortened V by 5 bases and J by 8 bases, and 15 bases separated the two germline ends. CDR3 sequence reads: CASSTAGRAEAFF. The CDR3 nucleotides are TGTGCCAGCAGCACCGCAGGCAGGGCCGAAGCTTTCTTT.

The chain is built from TRBV4-1 and TRBJ1-1; D not resolved. Germline CDR1 MGHRA, CDR2 YSYEKL. Trimming pared 4 bases from V and 9 bases from J, leaving 21 bases between. The CDR3 consists of 15 residues. The CDR3 loop is CASSPRPGVGLQAFF. CDR3 sequence (DNA): TGCGCCAGCAGCCCACGACCCGGGGTGGGGTTGCAAGCTTTCTTT.

This chain uses TRBV29-1 with TRBJ2-2; D may be TRBD1 or TRBD2 (6 bases each). Per germline, CDR1 SQVTM and CDR2 ANQGSEA. The length of the CDR3 is 15 residues. V lost 6 bases and J lost 6, with 20 bases in between. The CDR3 protein is CSVGGAGELPGELFF. In nucleotides, the CDR3 is TGCAGCGTGGGGGGTGCAGGGGAATTGCCCGGGGAGCTGTTTTTT.

The chain combines TRBV7-9 with TRBJ2-5; possibly TRBD1 for D (5 bases). The DNA end is more similar to TRBJ2-7, so the J call may be wrong. Germline CDR1 reads SEHNR; CDR2 reads FQNEAQ (reference sequence). This CDR3 spans 16 amino acids. CDR3 nucleotide sequence: TGTGCCAGCAGCCCCCCTTTGGGGCCCCACTCCTACGAGCAGTACTTC. Its translation is CASSPPLGPHSYEQYF.

V gene TRBV7-3 combines with J gene TRBJ1-1, with D perhaps matching TRBD1 (5 bases). Germline CDR1 SGHTA, CDR2 FQGTGA. Trimming removed 1 base from V and 5 bases from J, with 17 bases in between. This CDR3 is 16 amino acids long. CDR3 residues: CASSLIRLGEGTEAFF. In DNA form, the CDR3 reads TGTGCCAGCAGCTTAATCAGGCTGGGGGAGGGGACTGAAGCTTTCTTT.

This clone was seen a single time. This chain links TRBV5-6 with TRBJ2-7; 9 bases match TRBD2. The V segment lost 1 base and the J segment 11 bases; nucleotides outside the gene matches: 16. This CDR3 contains 16 residues. CDR1 is SGHDT, CDR2 YYEEEE, per germline. The CDR3 is CASSLLASGKSRGKYF. The CDR3 DNA is TGTGCCAGCAGCTTGCTCGCTAGCGGGAAATCTAGAGGAAAGTACTTC.

The rearrangement links TRBV7-9 to TRBJ2-2, with D unclear. Per the germline V gene, CDR1 is SEHNR and CDR2 is FQNEAQ (reference sequence). This CDR3 spans 14 amino acids. V lost 5 bases to trimming and J lost 5 bases, with 12 bases between them. Here the CDR3 DNA reads TGTGCCAGCAGCCCCACTGACCAAACCGGGGAGCTGTTTTTT. Protein sequence: CASSPTDQTGELFF.

The rearrangement joins TRBV6-1 to TRBJ1-3, with 7 bases lining up with TRBD1. Looked up from germline, CDR1 is MNHNS and CDR2 is SASEGT. Trimming removed 5 bases from V and 2 bases from J; junction bases left unmatched: 6. There are 15 residues in the CDR3. The CDR3 bases are TGTGCCAGCAGTTCGACCAGGGGGACTGGAAACACCATATATTTT. It is translated as CASSSTRGTGNTIYF.

The V and J genes are TRBV27 and TRBJ1-6; perhaps TRBD1 as D (5 bases). Trimming removed 2 bases at V and 5 bases at J, with 16 bases between. The CDR3 is 17 amino acids. The V gene's germline CDR1 is MNHEY and CDR2 SMNVEV (reference sequence). The CDR3 region is CASSLGGIGLNNSPLHF. DNA of the CDR3: TGTGCCAGCAGTTTAGGGGGAATAGGGCTGAATAATTCACCCCTCCACTTT.